This TCR beta chain was sequenced during a study of B cell selection in AIRE deficiency. Regarding this clone: Its antigen is not known.

The regulatory T cell sort gate was CD4+CD25hiCD127low/negative. Study-wide results and limits: Healthy donors alone shared 31.6% of fewer than 4,000 Treg sequences; patients alone approximately 9.3%.

The data were produced by immunoSEQ multiplex PCR, yet TCRdb's version contains in-frame clones alone and is incomplete. The data contain about 26,000 clones, around 92% of them seen just once; the ten biggest clones take up less than 1.5%. Trimming took 0 bases from V and 5 from J, leaving 10 bases between them. The CDR3 is 14 residues long. Germline CDR1 is SGHAT and CDR2 is FQNNGV. The TCR sequence derives from a human donor in good health. The chain recombines TRBV11-2 with TRBJ1-1; D is uncertain. Sample: CD4+CD25+ Tregs sorted from PBMCs. CDR3 residues: CASSLDLRKTEAFF. DNA of the CDR3: TGTGCCAGCAGCTTAGATCTCAGGAAGACTGAAGCTTTCTTT. Combining the CDR3 with reference TRBV11-2 and TRBJ1-1 gives the whole variable domain EAGVAQSPRYKIIEKRQSVAFWCNPISGHATLYWYQQILGQGPKLLIQFQNNGVVDDSQLPKDRFSAERLKGVDSTLKIQPAKLEDSAVYLCASSLDLRKTEAFFGQGTRLTVV.